The 8 T cell receptor beta chains below come from one sample, sequenced in a study of blood T cell repertoires in COVID-19. The method was immunoSEQ multiplex PCR; TCRdb's version includes in-frame clones alone and lacks a portion of them. The sample holds hundreds of thousands of clones, 80% to 90% seen once. Sequenced material: PBMCs or T cells enriched from blood (not recorded which). These receptor sequences come from a woman aged 18-30 years who had recovered from COVID-19.

The chain recombines TRBV19 with TRBJ1-2; TRBD1 aligns across 7 bases. This CDR3 comprises 14 residues. CDR1 LNHDA and CDR2 SQIVND come from the germline V gene (reference sequence). The junction had 9 bases not matched to a gene; V was cut back by 5 bases and J by 6 bases. CDR3: CASSYFSGTDGYTF. CDR3 sequence (DNA): TGTGCCAGTAGTTATTTTTCCGGGACAGATGGCTACACCTTC.

The rearrangement uses TRBV7-2 and TRBJ1-1, with D unclear. The CDR3 runs to 15 residues. With 2 bases removed from V and 1 base from J, the gap between germline ends came to 11 bases. Germline values: CDR1 SGHTA, CDR2 FQGNSA. The CDR3 spells CASSLQVFANTEAFF. The DNA for the CDR3 is TGTGCCAGCAGCTTACAGGTTTTTGCGAACACTGAAGCTTTCTTT.

This clone was detected only a few times. The chain uses TRBV18 and TRBJ1-1; 7 bases are a match to TRBD1. Germline V CDR1 and CDR2: KGHSH, LQKENI. CDR3 length: 23 amino acids. V dropped 2 bases and J dropped 0; count of bases not matched to a gene: 27. The CDR3 protein is CASSPGSRTNNRGFWPLNTEAFF. DNA for the CDR3: TGTGCCAGCTCACCAGGGAGCCGGACCAATAACAGGGGCTTCTGGCCATTGAACACTGAAGCTTTCTTT.

The rearrangement joins TRBV7-8 to TRBJ2-3, with TRBD2 matching over 7 bases. Germline loops: CDR1 SGHVS, CDR2 FQNEAQ. J was trimmed by 4 bases and V by 5 bases; bases with no gene match: 12. The length of the CDR3 is 16 residues. The CDR3 is CASSPRGRTSADTQYF. CDR3 nucleotide sequence: TGTGCCAGCAGCCCGCGGGGAAGGACTAGTGCAGATACGCAGTATTTT.

This chain links TRBV7-2 with TRBJ2-5; TRBD2 matches at 7 bases. J lost 5 bases, V lost 4 bases, and 7 bases had no gene match. This CDR3 is built from 14 residues. CDR1 and CDR2 (germline): SGHTA, FQGNSA. CDR3: CASSYSGAGETQYF. Here the CDR3 DNA reads TGTGCCAGCAGCTATTCGGGAGCGGGGGAGACCCAGTACTTC.

V is TRBV9 and J is TRBJ1-2, with a tentative D call TRBD1 (5 bases). CDR3 length equals 14 residues. V lost 0 bases to trimming and J lost 6 bases, with 12 bases between them. Germline assignment: CDR1 SGDLS and CDR2 YYNGEE. This chain's CDR3 is CASSVGPRGDGYTF. The DNA of the CDR3 is TGTGCCAGCAGCGTAGGGCCGCGGGGGGATGGCTACACCTTC.

Written as DNA, the CDR3 is TGCGCCAGCAGCTTGGGGGACAGGGTCGGCTACACCTTC. It codes for CASSLGDRVGYTF. V usage is TRBV5-1 and J usage is TRBJ1-2, with 9 positions matching TRBD1. This CDR3 has 13 amino acids. Trimming took 0 bases from V and 8 from J; bases not matched to a gene: 2. Per the germline V gene, CDR1 is SGHRS and CDR2 is YFSETQ.

The chain links TRBV21-1 to TRBJ1-5. TRBV21-1 is recorded as a pseudogene. The CDR3 length is 14 residues. CDR3 region: CARRGSYSNQPQHF. The CDR3 coding sequence is TGTGCCCGGCGAGGGAGTTATAGCAATCAGCCCCAGCATTTT.